The entry that follows covers one TCR beta chain sequence. The antigen remains undetermined. Being one base from a much bigger clone, this may be a read error. The data were taken from a study of T cells in Graves' hyperthyroidism and ophthalmopathy. Used for diagnoses were clinical symptoms, serum thyroxine and TRAb, thyroid ultrasound and orbital computed tomography. It was 8.5 to 10 ml of fresh peripheral blood that supplied the PBMCs. Findings of the study overall: The blood repertoire included most of the expanded thyroid clonotypes above 0.001.

Using RNA transcripts as the source, TCR beta CDR3 regions were amplified. First-round RT-PCR of the TCR CDR3 relied on the HTBI primer set. TCRdb passed the multiplex PCR reads through MiXCR, listing each CDR3 protein once. The sample carries over 450,000 distinct CDR3 sequences, approximately 17% recorded once. V was pared by 1 base and J by 0 bases, with 6 bases between. This CDR3 region has 14 residues. In germline, CDR1 is DFQATT, CDR2 SNEGSKA (reference sequence). The TCR comes from a woman younger than 35 with Graves' ophthalmopathy. Sequencing was done on a sample of blood. The rearrangement joins TRBV20-1 to TRBJ2-2; TRBD2 is a possible D gene (5 bases). The chain's CDR3 is CSARVRANTGELFF. Here the CDR3 DNA reads TGCAGTGCTAGAGTGCGGGCGAACACCGGGGAGCTGTTTTTT.